These 24 T cell receptor beta chains share one sample of origin, sequenced in a study of T cell responses to AZD1222 COVID-19 vaccine. TCRdb keeps only in-frame clones here, not all; method: immunoSEQ multiplex PCR. This sample has 75,000 to 90,000 clones, with around 73% found just once. This specimen was peripheral blood, taken on day 0 of AZD1222 vaccination. These receptors were taken from an adult in good health.

The chain combines TRBV4-2 with TRBJ1-4, with D perhaps matching TRBD1 (6 bases). This CDR3 region has 16 residues. The germline V gene has CDR1 LGHNA and CDR2 YNFKEQ. Deletions cut 1 base from V and 0 bases from J, with 9 bases between. DNA of the CDR3: TGTGCCAGCAGCCAAGCCCCAGGGGCAACTAATGAAAAACTGTTTTTT. Translation: CASSQAPGATNEKLFF.

The chain has TRBV6-5 and TRBJ2-4; D possibly uses TRBD1 or TRBD2 (5 bases each). Trimming took 5 bases from V and 1 from J, leaving 9 bases between them. Germline CDR1 is MNHEY and CDR2 is SVGAGI. The CDR3 is 14 residues long. The DNA for the CDR3 is TGTGCCAGCAGTCAGGGAGTCGCCAAAAACATTCAGTACTTC. It is translated as CASSQGVAKNIQYF.

For this clone: The identical CDR3 is also encoded by other nucleotide sequences in the sample. The CDR3 spells CAWSGSYEQYF. CDR3 coding DNA: TGTGCCTGGTCCGGTTCATACGAGCAGTACTTC. This chain connects TRBV30 to TRBJ2-7, with D unresolved. Germline V gene data show CDR1 as GTSNPN and CDR2 as SVGIG (reference sequence). V lost 5 bases to trimming and J lost 4 bases, with 9 bases between them. CDR3 size: 11 residues.

This clone appeared a few times. The V call is TRBV3-1 (or the pseudogene TRBV3-2), the J call TRBJ2-1; TRBD2 matches 14 bases. Trimming cost V 2 bases and J 0 bases; bases outside gene matches: 6. The length of the CDR3 is 19 residues. Germline assignment: CDR1 LGHDT and CDR2 YNNKEL (reference sequence). Here the CDR3 DNA reads TGTGCCAGCAGCCAACAGGGACTAGCGGGAGTAGGCTCCTACAATGAGCAGTTCTTC. Protein product: CASSQQGLAGVGSYNEQFF.

The CDR3 loop reads CASSDGPLNNNEQFF. CDR3 DNA sequence: TGTGCCAGCAGTGATGGACCCCTGAATAACAATGAGCAGTTCTTC. The chain links TRBV2 to TRBJ2-1; no clear D. The CDR3 totals 15 residues. V lost 3 bases, J lost 5 bases, and 14 bases lay in between. Germline-derived CDR1 and CDR2 are SNHLY and FYNNEI. The whole variable domain, filled in from reference TRBV2 and TRBJ2-1, reads EPEVTQTPSHQVTQMGQEVILRCVPISNHLYFYWYRQILGQKVEFLVSFYNNEISEKSEIFDDQFSVERPDGSNFTLKIRSTKLEDSAMYFCASSDGPLNNNEQFFGPGTRLTVL.

The chain carries TRBV6-5 and TRBJ2-7, with D unresolved. CDR3 length equals 14 residues. V was pared by 2 bases and J by 3 bases, with 11 bases between. The germline V gene has CDR1 MNHEY and CDR2 SVGAGI. The DNA of the CDR3 is TGTGCCAGCAGTTACATGGGCGGATACTACGAGCAGTACTTC. Translating gives CASSYMGGYYEQYF.

This chain links TRBV20-1 with TRBJ2-7; maybe TRBD2 (6 bases). Trimming took 4 bases from V and 9 from J, leaving 13 bases between them. Germline V gene data show CDR1 as DFQATT and CDR2 as SNEGSKA (reference sequence). There are 11 residues in the CDR3. CDR3 nucleotide sequence: TGCAGTGCTACTCTAGCGATAGGGCAGTACTTC. Protein product: CSATLAIGQYF.

This chain joins TRBV6-6 and TRBJ1-3; 7 bases map to TRBD1. V was clipped by 6 bases and J by 0 bases; unmatched bases: 8. Germline V CDR1 and CDR2: MNHNY, SVGAGI (reference sequence). The CDR3 spans 16 residues. In nucleotides, the CDR3 is TGTGCCAGCAGGTGGGACAGCCCTAGCTCTGGAAACACCATATATTTT. Encoded protein: CASRWDSPSSGNTIYF.

This clone appeared a few times. The chain employs TRBV7-2 and TRBJ2-7, with D unresolved. The CDR3 covers 13 residues. The V end lost 2 bases, the J end lost 2 bases, and 7 bases lay between the germline ends. Germline CDR1 reads SGHTA; CDR2 reads FQGNSA. The CDR3: CASSLSQTYEQYF. CDR3 in DNA: TGTGCCAGCAGCTTATCCCAGACCTACGAGCAGTACTTC. Variable domain in full (rest from reference TRBV7-2 and TRBJ2-7): GAGVSQSPSNKVTEKGKDVELRCDPISGHTALYWYRQSLGQGLEFLIYFQGNSAPDKSGLPSDRFSAERTGGSVSTLTIQRTQQEDSAVYLCASSLSQTYEQYFGPGTRLTVT.

This chain joins TRBV7-2 and TRBJ2-1; D gene unclear. Germline V gene lookup returns CDR1 SGHTA and CDR2 FQGNSA. The V gene lost 10 bases and the J gene lost 0 bases, with 4 bases spanning the gap. The CDR3 has 11 residues. In nucleotides, the CDR3 is TGTGCCACCGGCTCCTACAATGAGCAGTTCTTC. This gives the protein CATGSYNEQFF.

This clone was observed a handful of times. V usage is TRBV10-3 and J usage is TRBJ2-3; D might be TRBD2 (5 bases). CDR1 is ENHRY, CDR2 SYGVKD, per germline. The CDR3 spans 14 residues. V lost 6 bases and J lost 5, with 15 bases in between. The CDR3 DNA follows: TGTGCCATCAGGAAAAGGGAGAAGATAGATACGCAGTATTTT. It encodes CAIRKREKIDTQYF.

V and J are TRBV6-2 or TRBV6-3 and TRBJ2-2; D not resolved. CDR1 MNHEY and CDR2 SVGEGT come from the germline V gene. Trimming removed 6 bases from V and 6 bases from J, with 14 bases in between. The CDR3 has 14 amino acids. The CDR3 DNA sequence: TGTGCCAGCAGCCCGATGGGGATCCCCGGGGAGCTGTTTTTT. Translated: CASSPMGIPGELFF.

This rearrangement joins TRBV6-6 to TRBJ2-7; D may match TRBD1 or TRBD2 (5 bases each). The germline V gene has CDR1 MNHNY and CDR2 SVGAGI (reference sequence). The CDR3 covers 14 residues. Trimming removed 6 bases at V and 0 bases at J, with 12 bases between. CDR3 DNA sequence: TGTGCCAGCAGGCCGGGACGCAGCTCCTACGAGCAGTACTTC. This codes for CASRPGRSSYEQYF.

The sample holds a few counts of this clone. V is TRBV5-6 and J is TRBJ2-7, with TRBD1 matching over 8 bases. The CDR3 totals 14 residues. V shed 4 bases, J shed 4 bases, and the junction held 7 bases outside the gene matches. Germline lookup yields CDR1 SGHDT and CDR2 YYEEEE. This CDR3 is CASSPGQGWYEQYF. In DNA, the CDR3 is TGTGCCAGCAGCCCCGGACAGGGTTGGTACGAGCAGTACTTC.

This clone was recorded a few times. The V call is TRBV19, the J call TRBJ2-3, with TRBD2 matching 7 bases. The germline V gene encodes CDR1 LNHDA and CDR2 SQIVND (reference sequence). V gave up 5 bases and J gave up 0 bases; unmatched junction bases: 8. This CDR3 has 16 amino acids. The CDR3 DNA reads TGTGCCAGTAGTGCATTTGAGCGGGGTAGCACAGATACGCAGTATTTT. Protein: CASSAFERGSTDTQYF. Drawing the rest from reference TRBV19 and TRBJ2-3, the complete variable domain is DGGITQSPKYLFRKEGQNVTLSCEQNLNHDAMYWYRQDPGQGLRLIYYSQIVNDFQKGDIAEGYSVSREKKESFPLTVTSAQKNPTAFYLCASSAFERGSTDTQYFGPGTRLTVL.

The V gene is TRBV5-1, the J gene TRBJ2-2; D could derive from TRBD1 or TRBD2 (5 bases each). Per germline, CDR1 SGHRS and CDR2 YFSETQ. V lost 4 bases to trimming and J lost 2 bases, with 18 bases between them. The CDR3 is made up of 17 amino acids. This chain's CDR3 is CASSILPGAGNTGELFF. CDR3 bases: TGCGCCAGCAGCATCTTACCCGGGGCCGGTAACACCGGGGAGCTGTTTTTT.

The rearrangement joins TRBV4-1 to TRBJ2-3, with 10 bases identical to TRBD2. This CDR3 has 16 amino acids. The V gene's germline CDR1 is MGHRA and CDR2 YSYEKL. J was trimmed by 2 bases and V by 3 bases; bases with no gene match: 5. CDR3 bases: TGCGCCAGCAGCCAGTTACTAGCGGGAAACACAGATACGCAGTATTTT. Amino acids: CASSQLLAGNTDTQYF.

This clone has a count of ten or more. The chain employs TRBV5-1 and TRBJ1-5; no clear D gene. The germline V and J ends were trimmed by 0 bases and 4 bases, with 8 bases remaining between them. The CDR3 contains 14 residues. Germline lookup yields CDR1 SGHRS and CDR2 YFSETQ. The CDR3 sequence is CASSLGLQNQPQHF. DNA for the CDR3: TGCGCCAGCAGCTTGGGACTTCAAAATCAGCCCCAGCATTTT.

This clone was recorded once. The CDR3 nucleotides are TGTGCCAGCAGTTTATTGACAGCTTATGAGCAGTTCTTC. Encoded protein: CASSLLTAYEQFF. This sequence joins TRBV28 and TRBJ2-1, with D maybe TRBD1 (5 bases). CDR3 length: 13 amino acids. CDR1 MDHEN and CDR2 SYDVKM come from the germline V gene. V dropped 1 base and J dropped 8 bases, with 9 bases sitting between them.

V and J are TRBV28 and TRBJ2-1, with TRBD1 matching over 8 bases. J lost 7 bases, V lost 4 bases, and 6 bases had no gene match. The CDR3 totals 14 residues. Germline CDR1 and CDR2: MDHEN and SYDVKM. CDR3 DNA sequence: TGTGCCAGCAGTTACCCGCGGACAGGGAATGAGCAGTTCTTC. Translation gives CASSYPRTGNEQFF.

This chain links TRBV5-4 with TRBJ1-1; a weak D match, TRBD1 (5 bases). Trimming shortened V by 4 bases and J by 0 bases, and 16 bases separated the two germline ends. This CDR3 region has 16 residues. CDR1 SGHNT and CDR2 YYREEE come from the germline V gene (reference sequence). The CDR3 bases are TGTGCCAGCAGCCAGCAAACAGGTATTATGAACACTGAAGCTTTCTTT. Its translation is CASSQQTGIMNTEAFF.

This chain joins TRBV12-3 or TRBV12-4 and TRBJ2-5, with D perhaps TRBD2 (6 bases). The CDR3 runs to 13 residues. The V end was cut by 3 bases, the J end by 4 bases, with 9 bases between. The CDR3 region has the DNA TGTGCCAGCAGTTTCAGAGCGGGAGAGACCCAGTACTTC. Protein sequence: CASSFRAGETQYF.

The chain recombines TRBV2 with TRBJ1-5; a possible D gene is TRBD1 (5 bases). This CDR3 comprises 15 residues. The germline V gene has CDR1 SNHLY and CDR2 FYNNEI. Trimming cost V 3 bases and J 2 bases, with 11 bases left between them. The CDR3 DNA reads TGTGCCAGCAGTGAGGGGGGATCGGGCAATCAGCCCCAGCATTTT. Encoded protein: CASSEGGSGNQPQHF.

The genes are TRBV12-3 or TRBV12-4 and TRBJ1-1; D might be TRBD1 (5 bases). CDR3 length equals 13 residues. V dropped 2 bases and J dropped 8 bases, with 12 bases sitting between them. The CDR3 loop is CASSLSVGTEAFF. In nucleotides, the CDR3 is TGTGCCAGCAGTTTATCGGTCGGGACGGAAGCTTTCTTT.